Each of the 6 T cell receptor beta chains below was sequenced from the same sample in a study of T cell responses to AZD1222 COVID-19 vaccine (TCRdb year 2021). Libraries were made using the immunoSEQ multiplex PCR assay. Imported from immuneACCESS, the table was reduced by TCRdb to in-frame sequences with V and J called. These copies leave out some clones; in studies compared against another copy, an unresolved V gene accounts for under half, and the cause of the remainder is not known. For this sample the table gives approximately 100,000 clones, of which 87% were detected only once. Approximately 3% of the sample is held by the ten biggest clonotypes. In light of the paper, this sample's time point label describes: baseline before first vaccination. The sequenced sample was peripheral blood, obtained on day 0 of AZD1222 vaccination. The receptors were gathered from an adult in good health.

The table lists this clone with a few counts. The CDR3 region is CASSEVRDQPQHF. The CDR3, as DNA: TGTGCCAGCAGTGAAGTAAGGGATCAGCCCCAGCATTTT. V gene TRBV2 combines with J gene TRBJ1-5; D call uncertain. The V end was cut by 1 base, the J end by 5 bases, with 6 bases between. Germline V gene data show CDR1 as SNHLY and CDR2 as FYNNEI. This CDR3 region has 13 residues.

Here the CDR3 reads CSASSGHYGYTF. The DNA of the CDR3 is TGCAGTGCTAGTTCGGGACACTATGGCTACACCTTC. The chain is built from TRBV20-1 and TRBJ1-2, with a possible D match to TRBD1 (5 bases). Germline CDR1 DFQATT, CDR2 SNEGSKA (reference sequence). Trimming removed 3 bases from V and 3 bases from J, with 8 bases in between. The CDR3 sequence is 12 residues long.

The chain carries TRBV6-5 and TRBJ1-1, with D possibly TRBD1 on 6 matching bases. V was clipped by 0 bases and J by 5 bases, with 10 bases between them. The CDR3 has 14 residues. Germline-derived CDR1 and CDR2 are MNHEY and SVGAGI. The CDR3 loop reads CASSYSGGLTEAFF. The CDR3 region has the DNA TGTGCCAGCAGTTACTCGGGGGGGCTAACTGAAGCTTTCTTT.

This sequence joins TRBV5-1 and TRBJ1-1, with TRBD1 identical over 8 bases. The length of the CDR3 is 16 residues. Trimming cost V 4 bases and J 5 bases; bases outside gene matches: 13. CDR1 is SGHRS and CDR2 is YFSETQ in the germline V gene. The DNA of the CDR3 is TGCGCCAGCAGCCCGGCCGGGACAGGAGGCAAGACTGAAGCTTTCTTT. This codes for CASSPAGTGGKTEAFF.

The chain recombines TRBV5-1 with TRBJ1-2; D is uncertain. V was clipped by 2 bases and J by 2 bases, with 7 bases between them. Germline-derived CDR1 and CDR2 are SGHRS and YFSETQ. CDR3 length: 13 amino acids. CDR3 loop: CASSFGENYGYTF. The CDR3 DNA reads TGCGCCAGCAGCTTTGGCGAAAACTATGGCTACACCTTC.

CDR3 DNA sequence: TGTGCCAGCAGTCCCGGGACAGCAGTCTACACCTTC. Translated, it gives CASSPGTAVYTF. V usage is TRBV27 and J usage is TRBJ1-2, with 7 bases lining up with TRBD1. The CDR3 runs 12 residues. Losses at the gene ends were 5 bases for V and 10 bases for J; bases not matched to a gene: 7. Germline assignment: CDR1 MNHEY and CDR2 SMNVEV (reference sequence).